The 22 T cell receptor beta chains reported below all come from one sample, sequenced in a study of tumor T cells in aggressive B-cell lymphoma. Generated by immunoSEQ multiplex PCR, the TCRdb table keeps only in-frame clones and is missing some. The sample includes 2,000 to 2,500 clones, about 90% of them seen just once. The specimen sequenced was tumor tissue. Receptors were obtained from an adult with diffuse large B cell lymphoma.

The genes are TRBV10-2 and TRBJ2-3; 16 bases align to TRBD2. Germline V lookup: CDR1 WSHSY, CDR2 SAAADI. Losses at the gene ends were 6 bases for V and 5 bases for J; bases not matched to a gene: 2. The CDR3 totals 15 residues. The chain's CDR3 is CASRGTSGRVDTQYF. The CDR3, as DNA: TGCGCCAGCAGGGGGACTAGCGGGAGGGTAGATACGCAGTATTTT.

This sequence joins TRBV7-6 and TRBJ1-2; D gene unclear. V was clipped by 2 bases and J by 4 bases, with 17 bases between them. Germline-derived CDR1 and CDR2 are SGHVS and FNYEAQ. The length of the CDR3 is 16 residues. The CDR3 DNA reads as TGTGCCAGCAGCTTAATGCCCGGGGAGGAGGGCTATGGCTACACCTTC. Translated, it gives CASSLMPGEEGYGYTF.

This rearrangement joins TRBV21-1 to TRBJ2-1; the table's D call, TRBD1, was not checked against the DNA. TRBV21-1 corresponds to a pseudogene. This CDR3 comprises 18 residues. CDR3 in amino acids: CASSKVGGTGLSYNEQFF. CDR3 DNA sequence: TGTGCCAGCAGCAAAGTGGGGGGGACAGGGCTCTCATACAATGAGCAGTTCTTC.

This chain connects TRBV5-6 to TRBJ2-2; no clear D gene. Per the germline V gene, CDR1 is SGHDT and CDR2 is YYEEEE. This CDR3 contains 13 residues. The V and J ends lost 6 bases and 5 bases respectively, with 11 bases between them. CDR3 nucleotide sequence: TGTGCCAGCACCGAGTCTTGGACCGGGGAGCTGTTTTTT. Its protein product is CASTESWTGELFF. Full variable domain (outside the CDR3, taken from reference TRBV5-6 and TRBJ2-2): DAGVTQSPTHLIKTRGQQVTLRCSPKSGHDTVSWYQQALGQGPQFIFQYYEEEERQRGNFPDRFSGHQFPNYSSELNVNALLLGDSALYLCASTESWTGELFFGEGSRLTVL.

The chain recombines TRBV7-2 with TRBJ2-3, with D possibly being TRBD2 (5 bases). The germline CDR1 and CDR2 sequences are SGHTA and FQGNSA. This CDR3 contains 14 residues. Trimming stripped 3 bases from V and 0 bases from J, with 7 bases between. The CDR3 here is CASSLRTSTDTQYF. DNA of the CDR3: TGTGCCAGCAGCTTGCGGACTAGCACAGATACGCAGTATTTT. Based on the CDR3 plus reference TRBV7-2 and TRBJ2-3, the full variable domain is GAGVSQSPSNKVTEKGKDVELRCDPISGHTALYWYRQSLGQGLEFLIYFQGNSAPDKSGLPSDRFSAERTGGSVSTLTIQRTQQEDSAVYLCASSLRTSTDTQYFGPGTRLTVL.

As DNA, the CDR3 is TGTGCCAGCTCACCACCGAGAATAGCGGGAGGGCGGGAGCAGTACTTC. Translating gives CASSPPRIAGGREQYF. The genes are TRBV18 and TRBJ2-7, with TRBD2 matching 11 bases. Germline-derived CDR1 and CDR2 are KGHSH and LQKENI. The CDR3 sequence is 16 residues long. V lost 0 bases to trimming and J lost 7 bases; unmatched junction nucleotides: 8.

Written as DNA, the CDR3 is TGTGCCAGCAGCTTAAATGCGGGGGCGAACTATGGCTACACCTTC. The encoded protein is CASSLNAGANYGYTF. This chain uses TRBV7-3 with TRBJ1-2; possibly TRBD1 for D (6 bases). Germline CDR1 is SGHTA and CDR2 is FQGTGA. The CDR3 covers 15 residues. The V and J ends lost 1 base and 2 bases respectively, with 11 bases between them. Full variable domain (remainder filled in from reference TRBV7-3 and TRBJ1-2): GAGVSQTPSNKVTEKGKYVELRCDPISGHTALYWYRQSLGQGPEFLIYFQGTGAADDSGLPNDRFFAVRPEGSVSTLKIQRTERGDSAVYLCASSLNAGANYGYTFGSGTRLTVV.

Comment on this clone: In the same sample, other DNA sequences code for this CDR3. The chain couples TRBV5-1 to TRBJ2-7, with a tentative D call TRBD2 (5 bases). The CDR3 loop spans 12 amino acids. The ends were cut back, 5 bases at V and 3 bases at J, with 9 bases in the middle. In germline, CDR1 is SGHRS, CDR2 YFSETQ. The CDR3 nucleotides are TGCGCCAGCAGGCCGGACTTCTACGAGCAGTACTTC. Its translation is CASRPDFYEQYF.

This chain uses TRBV4-1 with TRBJ1-1; D gene uncertain. The CDR3 spans 16 residues. The V end lost 4 bases, the J end lost 2 bases, and 17 bases lay between the germline ends. Germline V lookup: CDR1 MGHRA, CDR2 YSYEKL. The CDR3 DNA reads as TGCGCCAGCAGCCCAATTCGGGGTCGGACTAACACTGAAGCTTTCTTT. Protein: CASSPIRGRTNTEAFF.

V is TRBV6-4 and J is TRBJ2-1, with D tentatively TRBD2 (5 bases). Germline CDR1 is MRHNA and CDR2 is SNTAGT. This CDR3 region has 15 residues. V was pared by 6 bases and J by 7 bases, with 19 bases between. This CDR3 reads CASSSNLGEVNEQFF. CDR3 in DNA: TGTGCCAGCAGCTCGAACTTGGGAGAGGTAAATGAGCAGTTCTTC.

The chain carries TRBV23-1 and TRBJ1-2; the D is unclear. TRBV23-1 is an ORF, with its function uncertain. Trimming removed 1 base at V and 4 bases at J, with 19 bases between. The CDR3 extends over 17 amino acids. The CDR3 sequence is CASSQLRNTAGIYGYTF. As DNA, the CDR3 is TGCGCCAGCAGTCAATTAAGAAACACCGCGGGGATCTATGGCTACACCTTC.

The rearrangement uses TRBV6-5 and TRBJ2-3; TRBD1 might be the D (7 bases). The CDR3 extends over 15 amino acids. V gave up 6 bases and J gave up 2 bases, with 15 bases separating them. Germline CDR1 reads MNHEY; CDR2 reads SVGAGI. The CDR3 reads CASSLQGGPTDTQYF. The DNA of the CDR3 is TGTGCCAGCAGCCTCCAGGGGGGCCCCACAGATACGCAGTATTTT.

A word on this clone: An end of the junction does not agree with germline; a read error may underlie this. V usage is TRBV5-4 and J usage is TRBJ2-2, with 8 positions matching TRBD2. CDR1 and CDR2 from the germline V gene are SGHNT and YYREEE (reference sequence). There are 16 residues in the CDR3. CDR3 sequence reads: CASSPGGGGDTGKLFF. CDR3 DNA: TGTGCCAGCAGCCCCGGGGGGGGAGGGGACACCGGGAAGCTGTTTTTT.

The table lists this clone with a count of one. The chain combines TRBV18 with TRBJ1-1, with D possibly TRBD1 on 5 matching bases. The CDR3 sequence is 13 residues long. Germline V CDR1 and CDR2: KGHSH, LQKENI. V lost 6 bases to trimming and J lost 4 bases, with 12 bases between them. The chain's CDR3 is CASSFDSPTEAFF. The CDR3 coding sequence is TGTGCCAGCTCCTTCGACAGTCCCACTGAAGCTTTCTTT. Full variable domain (remainder filled in from reference TRBV18 and TRBJ1-1): NAGVMQNPRHLVRRRGQEARLRCSPMKGHSHVYWYRQLPEEGLKFMVYLQKENIIDESGMPKERFSAEFPKEGPSILRIQQVVRGDSAAYFCASSFDSPTEAFFGQGTRLTVV.

The V gene is TRBV30, the J gene TRBJ2-7, with TRBD2 matching over 11 bases. V dropped 5 bases and J dropped 8; count of bases not matched to a gene: 8. The CDR3 is 13 residues long. In germline, CDR1 is GTSNPN, CDR2 SVGIG (reference sequence). The CDR3 DNA reads TGTGCCTGGGGGAGGACTAGCGGGTCTAAGCAGTACTTC. Translating gives CAWGRTSGSKQYF.

This chain joins TRBV27 and TRBJ2-1; 8 bases are shared with TRBD1. CDR3 length: 14 residues. Germline trimming cut 6 bases from V and 4 bases from J; bases unmatched to any gene: 5. Germline CDR1 and CDR2: MNHEY and SMNVEV (reference sequence). CDR3 protein: CASSFGTGYNEQFF. The CDR3 region has the DNA TGTGCCAGCAGCTTCGGGACAGGATACAATGAGCAGTTCTTC.

The chain employs TRBV4-1 and TRBJ2-7; 8 bases line up with TRBD2. Germline V gene data show CDR1 as MGHRA and CDR2 as YSYEKL. CDR3 length: 15 amino acids. V dropped 4 bases and J dropped 1; count of bases not matched to a gene: 6. CDR3 sequence reads: CASSLPGLGSYEQYF. The CDR3 region has the DNA TGCGCCAGCAGCCTCCCGGGACTAGGGTCCTACGAGCAGTACTTC.

The chain recombines TRBV6-5 with TRBJ2-5; 9 nucleotides agree with TRBD2. The V segment lost 2 bases and the J segment 7 bases; nucleotides outside the gene matches: 11. Germline lookup yields CDR1 MNHEY and CDR2 SVGAGI. This CDR3 contains 16 residues. CDR3: CASSYGAGGASGTQYF. The CDR3 DNA reads as TGTGCCAGCAGTTACGGGGCGGGAGGGGCTTCGGGGACCCAGTACTTC.

This clone has only a few counts. Distinct nucleotide sequences in the sample also encode this CDR3. The rearrangement links TRBV7-6 to TRBJ2-5; D not resolved. Germline lookup yields CDR1 SGHVS and CDR2 FNYEAQ. V lost 5 bases to trimming and J lost 4 bases, with 14 bases between them. The CDR3 consists of 14 residues. CDR3 sequence reads: CASSPYAITETQYF. CDR3 nucleotide sequence: TGTGCCAGCAGCCCTTACGCGATTACAGAGACCCAGTACTTC.

The V gene is TRBV27, the J gene TRBJ1-5, with D unresolved. The germline V gene has CDR1 MNHEY and CDR2 SMNVEV (reference sequence). The CDR3 has 12 amino acids. The V end was cut by 4 bases, the J end by 3 bases, with 4 bases between. The CDR3 is CASSSFNQPQHF. The CDR3 DNA sequence: TGTGCCAGCAGTTCGTTCAATCAGCCCCAGCATTTT.

This chain connects TRBV9 to TRBJ2-3; no clear D. Germline CDR1 is SGDLS and CDR2 is YYNGEE. The V and J ends lost 6 bases and 4 bases respectively, with 18 bases between them. The CDR3 is 15 amino acids. The CDR3 coding sequence is TGTGCCAGCAACGTCCAGGCCCTCGGCGCAGATACGCAGTATTTT. It is translated as CASNVQALGADTQYF.

The CDR3 sequence: CASSGAGASWGEQFF. In DNA form, the CDR3 reads TGTGCCAGCAGCGGAGCGGGAGCCTCATGGGGTGAGCAGTTCTTC. This rearrangement joins TRBV9 to TRBJ2-1, with 8 bases matching TRBD2. V lost 3 bases to trimming and J lost 9 bases; unmatched junction nucleotides: 11. Germline V CDR1 and CDR2: SGDLS, YYNGEE. This CDR3 region has 15 residues.